In this sample, the clone carrying this T cell receptor beta chain turned up a few times. Its antigen is currently unknown. This specimen comes from a study of cytotoxic CD8 clonotypes in ibrutinib-treated CLL. Study context: Partial responses totalled around 25 and complete responses 2; after median approximately 74 months, roughly 14 remained remitted and approximately twelve progressed. Across samples, productive templates numbered about 280,000 and productive rearrangements reached approximately 100,000 on average. General study results and limits: Relative to age-matched healthy donors, clonality at baseline was higher, and it tracked circulating CD8+ T-cell counts.

This CDR3 region has 11 residues. Per germline, CDR1 MNHNY and CDR2 SVGAGI (reference sequence). With 1 base removed from V and 10 bases from J, the gap between germline ends came to 7 bases. The protocol was immunoSEQ multiplex PCR, while the TCRdb copy is restricted to in-frame clones and leaves out a portion. The sample shows about 50,000 clones, roughly three fifths of them seen only once. The sample in question was PBMCs, obtained after 24 months of ibrutinib treatment. The sequence was obtained from a human donor with chronic lymphocytic leukemia. The J gene is TRBJ1-2, the V gene TRBV6-6; D is possibly TRBD1 (5 bases). The CDR3 loop reads CASSYWGVYTF. CDR3 sequence (DNA): TGTGCCAGCAGTTACTGGGGGGTCTACACCTTC.